This T cell receptor beta chain emerged from a study of identical twins. This clonotype showed up just a few times. Germline V gives CDR1 SGHTA, CDR2 FQGNSA. The trim removed 4 bases at V and 7 bases at J, leaving 17 bases unmatched. This CDR3 comprises 17 residues. Each CDR3 protein is one row after TCRdb ran MiXCR on the 5' RACE reads. The sample includes 450,000 or so distinct CDR3 sequences, approximately 25% of them seen just once. These same records also appear under a second study, on T cells expressing NK-cell markers.

This chain uses TRBV7-2 with TRBJ2-5, with 8 bases fitting TRBD2. This clonotype originated in a woman under 30 in good health. The sequenced sample was CD4+ T cells sorted from blood. The CDR3 sequence: CASSSLSGSALRGTQYF. CDR3 DNA sequence: TGTGCCAGCAGCTCTCTGAGCGGGAGCGCTCTAAGAGGGACCCAGTACTTC. Complete variable domain (other parts from reference TRBV7-2 and TRBJ2-5): GAGVSQSPSNKVTEKGKDVELRCDPISGHTALYWYRQSLGQGLEFLIYFQGNSAPDKSGLPSDRFSAERTGGSVSTLTIQRTQQEDSAVYLCASSSLSGSALRGTQYFGPGTRLLVL.